This entry features one TCR beta chain sequence. Its specificity is not known. The entry originates in a study of brain T cells in children with intractable seizures. The V gene's germline CDR1 is KGHDR and CDR2 SFDVKD. The CDR3 extends over 18 amino acids. Trimming cost V 3 bases and J 6 bases; bases outside gene matches: 13. Here immunoSEQ multiplex PCR was the method, and the copy in TCRdb shows in-frame clones only, minus some. The sample lists 340,000 or so clones, roughly 93% occurring once. Sample time point: blood from clinic visit 5 months post-surgery; TSC patient then seizure free. Findings and limits, study-wide: Absence of clones before surgery may stem from lower sequencing depth. HCMV serostatus was not known, and viral specificity came from CDR3 similarity only.

The clonotype originates from a boy less than two years old with tuberous sclerosis and intractable seizures. The sequencing used peripheral blood, collected about 5 months after surgery. The rearrangement uses TRBV24-1 and TRBJ2-3; 11 nucleotides agree with TRBD2. The CDR3 DNA sequence: TGTGCCACCAGTGATCTAACCGGGACTAGCGGACCTCTGGATACGCAGTATTTT. Amino acids: CATSDLTGTSGPLDTQYF.